This record looks at one T cell receptor (beta chain) sequence and its context. This specimen belongs to a study of blood T cell repertoires in COVID-19. Background on the study: The samples span acute and convalescent COVID-19 from the United States, Italy and Spain. PBMCs, B-cell-depleted T cells, or T cells provided the cDNA or gDNA that made up the material.

Original analysis: How many nucleated cells were present was estimated from reference gene primer amplification. The data were produced by immunoSEQ multiplex PCR, yet TCRdb's version contains in-frame clones alone and is incomplete. The V and J calls and clone size come from that table; D and trimming were worked out from the DNA. Of 340,000 or so clones detected, about nine tenths appear once; the ten largest clones hold 1%. The trim removed 5 bases at V and 6 bases at J, leaving 9 bases unmatched. Germline CDR1 reads SGHRS; CDR2 reads YFSETQ. This CDR3 is 14 amino acids long. The V gene is TRBV5-1, the J gene TRBJ1-2, with 8 bases identical to TRBD1. This clonotype originated in a man aged 50 to 60 with active or convalescent COVID-19. The sequenced sample consisted of peripheral blood. The CDR3 DNA is TGCGCCAGCAGTTGGGGACAGGCTGGCAATGGCTACACCTTC. Translation: CASSWGQAGNGYTF.